The present T cell receptor beta chain was sequenced within a study of blood T cell repertoires in COVID-19. Turning to the study itself: The study drew acute and convalescent COVID-19 samples from the United States, Italy and Spain. T cells, B-cell-depleted T cells, or PBMCs supplied cDNA or gDNA.

Source study methods: Researchers report that nucleated cell counts were estimated from reference gene primer amplification. TCRdb's copy holds only in-frame clones and misses some; the assay was immunoSEQ multiplex PCR. The DNA gave D and trimming, while V, J and clone size come from that table. This sample carries tens of thousands of clones, around 90% of them seen once, and the ten largest clones take approximately 0.56%. With 0 bases removed from V and 0 bases from J, the gap between germline ends came to 10 bases. The CDR3 is 16 amino acids. Germline CDR1 and CDR2: SGHDT and YYEEEE. The J gene is TRBJ1-5, the V gene TRBV5-6; D is unclear. This sequence originates from a man in his fifties or sixties with COVID-19, enrolled during active disease. Sequencing input: peripheral blood. The CDR3 reads CASSLGRPYSNQPQHF. In DNA, the CDR3 is TGTGCCAGCAGCTTGGGTCGCCCCTATAGCAATCAGCCCCAGCATTTT.